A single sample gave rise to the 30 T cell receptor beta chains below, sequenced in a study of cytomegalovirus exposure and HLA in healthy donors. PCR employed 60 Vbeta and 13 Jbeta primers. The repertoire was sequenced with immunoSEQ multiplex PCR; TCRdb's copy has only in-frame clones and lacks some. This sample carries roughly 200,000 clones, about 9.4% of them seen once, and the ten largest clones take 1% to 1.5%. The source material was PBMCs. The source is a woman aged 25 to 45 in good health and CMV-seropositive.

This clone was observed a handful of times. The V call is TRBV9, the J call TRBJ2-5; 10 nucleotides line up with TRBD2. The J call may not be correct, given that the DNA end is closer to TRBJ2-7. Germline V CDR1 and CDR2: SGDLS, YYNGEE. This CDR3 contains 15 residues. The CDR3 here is CASSVWASGSGEQYF. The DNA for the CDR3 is TGTGCCAGCAGCGTATGGGCTAGCGGGAGTGGCGAGCAGTACTTC.

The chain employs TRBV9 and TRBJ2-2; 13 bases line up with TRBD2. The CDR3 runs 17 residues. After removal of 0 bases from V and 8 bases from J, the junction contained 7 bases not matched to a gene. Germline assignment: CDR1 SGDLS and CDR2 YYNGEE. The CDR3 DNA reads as TGTGCCAGCAGCGTAGAGGGACTAGCGGGGCCTCAAGGGGAGCTGTTTTTT. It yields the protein CASSVEGLAGPQGELFF.

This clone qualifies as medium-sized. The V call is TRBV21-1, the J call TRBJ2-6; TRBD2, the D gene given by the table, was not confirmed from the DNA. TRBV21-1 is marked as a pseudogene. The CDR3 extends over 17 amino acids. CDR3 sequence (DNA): TGTGCCAGCAGCAAAGAAGCGGTTCCAGTTGGGGCCAACGTCCTGACTTTC. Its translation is CASSKEAVPVGANVLTF.

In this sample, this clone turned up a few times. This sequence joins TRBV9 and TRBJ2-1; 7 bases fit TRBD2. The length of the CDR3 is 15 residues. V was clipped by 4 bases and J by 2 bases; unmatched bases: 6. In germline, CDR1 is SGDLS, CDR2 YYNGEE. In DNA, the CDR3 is TGTGCCAGCAGCCCCACGGGAGGAGCCTACAATGAGCAGTTCTTC. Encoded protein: CASSPTGGAYNEQFF.

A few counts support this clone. The CDR3 DNA is TGTGCCAGTGGCAGGGGCTCTGAGCAGTTCTTC. The encoded protein is CASGRGSEQFF. The V and J genes are TRBV27 and TRBJ2-1; the D gene is possibly TRBD1 (6 bases). In germline, CDR1 is MNHEY, CDR2 SMNVEV (reference sequence). V shed 9 bases and J shed 9 bases, with 12 bases lying between them. The CDR3 extends over 11 amino acids.

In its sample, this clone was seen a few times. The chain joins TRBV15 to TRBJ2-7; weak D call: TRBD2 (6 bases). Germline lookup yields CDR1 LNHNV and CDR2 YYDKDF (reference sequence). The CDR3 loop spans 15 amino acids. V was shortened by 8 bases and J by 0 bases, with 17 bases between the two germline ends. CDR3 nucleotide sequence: TGTGCCACCCCTGAGGCGGGGTACCTCTCCTACGAGCAGTACTTC. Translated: CATPEAGYLSYEQYF.

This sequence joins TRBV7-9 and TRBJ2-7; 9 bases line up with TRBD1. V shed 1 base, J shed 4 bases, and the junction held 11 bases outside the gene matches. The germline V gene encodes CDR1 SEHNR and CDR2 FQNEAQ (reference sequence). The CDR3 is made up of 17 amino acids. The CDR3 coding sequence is TGTGCCAGCAGCTTAGGGACAGGGGTTAGGGGTGCTTACGAGCAGTACTTC. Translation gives CASSLGTGVRGAYEQYF.

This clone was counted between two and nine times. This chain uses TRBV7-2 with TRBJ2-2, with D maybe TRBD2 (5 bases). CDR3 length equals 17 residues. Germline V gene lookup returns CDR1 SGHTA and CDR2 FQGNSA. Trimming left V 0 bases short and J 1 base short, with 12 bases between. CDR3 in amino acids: CASSLAVRVQNTGELFF. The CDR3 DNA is TGTGCCAGCAGCTTAGCTGTGAGGGTCCAGAACACCGGGGAGCTGTTTTTT.

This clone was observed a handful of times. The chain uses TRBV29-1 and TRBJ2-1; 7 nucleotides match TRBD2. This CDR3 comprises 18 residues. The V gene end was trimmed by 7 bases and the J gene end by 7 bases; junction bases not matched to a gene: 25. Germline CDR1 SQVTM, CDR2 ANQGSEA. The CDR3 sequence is CSAPVGRAWREERNEQFF. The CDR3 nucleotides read TGCAGCGCCCCTGTGGGGAGGGCTTGGAGGGAGGAGAGAAATGAGCAGTTCTTC.

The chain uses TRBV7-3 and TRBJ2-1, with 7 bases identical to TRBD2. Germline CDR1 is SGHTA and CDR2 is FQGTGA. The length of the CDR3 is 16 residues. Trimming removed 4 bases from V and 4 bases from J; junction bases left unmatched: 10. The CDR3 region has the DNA TGTGCCAGCAGCTCCCCGAGCGGGACGTATTACAATGAGCAGTTCTTC. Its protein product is CASSSPSGTYYNEQFF.

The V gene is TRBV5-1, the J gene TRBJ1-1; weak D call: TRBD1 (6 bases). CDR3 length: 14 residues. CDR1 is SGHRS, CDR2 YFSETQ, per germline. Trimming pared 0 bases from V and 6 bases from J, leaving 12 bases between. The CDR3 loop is CASSLGFRGAEAFF. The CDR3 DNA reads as TGCGCCAGCAGCTTGGGATTCAGGGGCGCTGAAGCTTTCTTT.

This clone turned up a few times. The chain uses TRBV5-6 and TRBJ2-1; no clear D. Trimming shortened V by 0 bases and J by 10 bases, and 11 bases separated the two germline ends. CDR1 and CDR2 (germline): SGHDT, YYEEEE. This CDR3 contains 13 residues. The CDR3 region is CASSLGPPREQFF. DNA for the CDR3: TGTGCCAGCAGCTTGGGCCCACCCCGGGAGCAGTTCTTC.

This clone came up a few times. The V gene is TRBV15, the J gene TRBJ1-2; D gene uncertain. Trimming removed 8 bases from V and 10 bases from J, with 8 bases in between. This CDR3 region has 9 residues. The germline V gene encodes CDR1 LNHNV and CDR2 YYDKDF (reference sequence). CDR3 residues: CATGLPYTF. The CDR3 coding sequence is TGTGCCACCGGCCTTCCCTACACCTTC.

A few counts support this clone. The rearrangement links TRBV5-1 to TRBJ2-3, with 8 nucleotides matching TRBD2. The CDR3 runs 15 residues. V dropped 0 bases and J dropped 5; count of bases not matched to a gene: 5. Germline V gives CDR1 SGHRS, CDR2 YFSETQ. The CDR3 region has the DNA TGCGCCAGCAGCTTGGCGGGAGGGCCGGAAGATACGCAGTATTTT. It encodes CASSLAGGPEDTQYF.

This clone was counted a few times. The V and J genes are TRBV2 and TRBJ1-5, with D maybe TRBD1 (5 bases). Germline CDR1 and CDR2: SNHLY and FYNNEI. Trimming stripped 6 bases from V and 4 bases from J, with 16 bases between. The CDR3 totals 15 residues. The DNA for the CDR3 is TGTGCCAGCAGGGCCCAAACAGGAACAAATCAGCCCCAGCATTTT. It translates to CASRAQTGTNQPQHF.

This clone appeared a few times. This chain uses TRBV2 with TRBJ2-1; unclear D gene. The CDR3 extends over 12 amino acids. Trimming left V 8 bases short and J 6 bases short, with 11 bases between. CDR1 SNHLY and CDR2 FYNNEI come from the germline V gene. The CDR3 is CASSQSRNEQFF. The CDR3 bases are TGTGCCAGCTCCCAGTCACGCAATGAGCAGTTCTTC.

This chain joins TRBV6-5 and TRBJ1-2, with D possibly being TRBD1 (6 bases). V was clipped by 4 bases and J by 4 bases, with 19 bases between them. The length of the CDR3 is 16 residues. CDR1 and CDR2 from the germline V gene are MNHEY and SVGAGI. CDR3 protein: CASSSTQGKGLYGYTF. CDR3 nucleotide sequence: TGTGCCAGCAGTTCGACCCAGGGGAAAGGGCTCTATGGCTACACCTTC.

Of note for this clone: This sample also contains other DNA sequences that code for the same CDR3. The CDR3 region is CAWSVGSGSYNEQFF. In nucleotides, the CDR3 is TGTGCCTGGAGTGTAGGTAGCGGCTCCTACAATGAGCAGTTCTTC. The chain couples TRBV30 to TRBJ2-1, with D maybe TRBD2 (6 bases). Germline V gene sequence: CDR1 GTSNPN, CDR2 SVGIG (reference sequence). Trimming took off 0 bases at V and 0 bases at J, with 9 bases between the two ends. The CDR3 sequence is 15 residues long.

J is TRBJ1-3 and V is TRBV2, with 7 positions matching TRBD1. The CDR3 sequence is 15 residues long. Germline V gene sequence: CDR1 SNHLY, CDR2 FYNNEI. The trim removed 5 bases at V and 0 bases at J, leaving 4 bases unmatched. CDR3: CASSYRGNSGNTIYF. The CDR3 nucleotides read TGTGCCAGCAGTTACAGGGGAAACTCTGGAAACACCATATATTTT.

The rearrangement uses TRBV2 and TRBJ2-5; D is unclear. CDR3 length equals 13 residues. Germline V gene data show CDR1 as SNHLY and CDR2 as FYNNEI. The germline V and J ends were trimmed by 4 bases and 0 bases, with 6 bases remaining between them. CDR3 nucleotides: TGTGCCAGCAGTGTCCGGGACCAAGAGACCCAGTACTTC. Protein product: CASSVRDQETQYF.

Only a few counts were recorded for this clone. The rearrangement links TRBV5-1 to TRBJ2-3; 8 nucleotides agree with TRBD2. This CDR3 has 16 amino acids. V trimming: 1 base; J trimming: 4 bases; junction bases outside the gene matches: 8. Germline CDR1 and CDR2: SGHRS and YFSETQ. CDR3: CASSLLTSGASDTQYF. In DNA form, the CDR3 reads TGCGCCAGCAGCTTGTTAACTAGCGGAGCCTCAGATACGCAGTATTTT.

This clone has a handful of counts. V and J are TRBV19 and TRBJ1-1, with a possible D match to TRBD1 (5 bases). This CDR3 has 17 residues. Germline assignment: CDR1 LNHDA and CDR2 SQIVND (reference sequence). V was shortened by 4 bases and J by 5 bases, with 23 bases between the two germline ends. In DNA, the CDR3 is TGTGCCAGTAGTACCGGCTGGGGCCAGAAGGTTAAGACTGAAGCTTTCTTT. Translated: CASSTGWGQKVKTEAFF.

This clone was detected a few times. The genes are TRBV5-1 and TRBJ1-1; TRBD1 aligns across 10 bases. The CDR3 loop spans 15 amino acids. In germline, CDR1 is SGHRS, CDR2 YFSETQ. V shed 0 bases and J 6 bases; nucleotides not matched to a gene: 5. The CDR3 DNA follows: TGCGCCAGCAGCTTGGGTTGGACAGGGGGGCCTGAAGCTTTCTTT. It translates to CASSLGWTGGPEAFF.

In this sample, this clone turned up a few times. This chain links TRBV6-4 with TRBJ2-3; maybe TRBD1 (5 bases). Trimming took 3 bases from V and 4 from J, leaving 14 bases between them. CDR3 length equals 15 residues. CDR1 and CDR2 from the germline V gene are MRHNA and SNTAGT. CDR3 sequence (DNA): TGTGCCAGCAGTGAGTTTGTAGGGGAAGCAGATACGCAGTATTTT. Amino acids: CASSEFVGEADTQYF.

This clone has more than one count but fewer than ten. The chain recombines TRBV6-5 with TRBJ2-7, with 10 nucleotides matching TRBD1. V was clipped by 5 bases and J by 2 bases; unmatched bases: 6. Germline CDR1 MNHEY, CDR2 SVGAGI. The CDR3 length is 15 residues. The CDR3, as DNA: TGTGCCAGCAGTCGCCGGGACAGGGGAACCTACGAGCAGTACTTC. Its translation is CASSRRDRGTYEQYF.

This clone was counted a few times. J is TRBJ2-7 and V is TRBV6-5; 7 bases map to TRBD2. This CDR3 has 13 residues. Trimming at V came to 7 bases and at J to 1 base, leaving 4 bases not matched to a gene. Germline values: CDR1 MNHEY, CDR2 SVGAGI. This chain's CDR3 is CASTGGPSYEQYF. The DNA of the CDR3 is TGTGCCAGCACGGGGGGTCCTTCCTACGAGCAGTACTTC.

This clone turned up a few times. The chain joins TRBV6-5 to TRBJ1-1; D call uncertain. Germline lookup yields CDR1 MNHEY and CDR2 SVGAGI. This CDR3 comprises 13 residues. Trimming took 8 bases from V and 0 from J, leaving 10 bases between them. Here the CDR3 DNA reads TGTGCCAGCGGTAATAACATGAACACTGAAGCTTTCTTT. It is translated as CASGNNMNTEAFF.

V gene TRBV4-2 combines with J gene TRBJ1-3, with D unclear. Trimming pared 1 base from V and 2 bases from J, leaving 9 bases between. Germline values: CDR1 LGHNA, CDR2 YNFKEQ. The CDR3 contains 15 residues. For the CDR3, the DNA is TGTGCCAGCAGCCAAGCCCCGAGAGCTGGAAACACCATATATTTT. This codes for CASSQAPRAGNTIYF.

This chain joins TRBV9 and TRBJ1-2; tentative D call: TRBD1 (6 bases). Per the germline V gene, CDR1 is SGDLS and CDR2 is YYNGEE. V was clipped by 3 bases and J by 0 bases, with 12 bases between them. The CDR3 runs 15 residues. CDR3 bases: TGTGCCAGCAGCGGGGGAGGGGGATCTAACTATGGCTACACCTTC. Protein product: CASSGGGGSNYGYTF.

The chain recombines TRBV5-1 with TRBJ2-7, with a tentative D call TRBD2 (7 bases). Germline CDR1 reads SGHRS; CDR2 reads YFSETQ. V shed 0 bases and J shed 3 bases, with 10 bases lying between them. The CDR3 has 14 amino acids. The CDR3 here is CASSLDRDYYEQYF. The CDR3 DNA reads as TGCGCCAGCAGCTTGGACAGGGACTACTACGAGCAGTACTTC.